The 7 T cell receptor beta chains presented below share a single source sample, sequenced in a study of memory CD4+ T cells and cytomegalovirus serostatus. Produced via immunoSEQ multiplex PCR; TCRdb's table is partial and in-frame only. The sample holds approximately 51,000 clones, approximately 74% seen once. Single viable CD3+CD4+CD8-CD45RO+ cells were sorted as the memory CD4+ T cells. Sequenced input: memory CD4+ T cells from blood. These receptors were obtained from an adult in good health and CMV-seropositive.

The chain is built from TRBV18 and TRBJ2-1; D may be TRBD1 or TRBD2 (5 bases each). V was shortened by 2 bases and J by 8 bases, with 19 bases between the two germline ends. The CDR3 totals 16 residues. Per the germline V gene, CDR1 is KGHSH and CDR2 is LQKENI. CDR3: CASSPGQGGSRDEQFF. Written as DNA, the CDR3 is TGTGCCAGCTCACCAGGGCAGGGTGGGAGTCGGGATGAGCAGTTCTTC.

The chain recombines TRBV2 with TRBJ2-7; D is ambiguous. Trimming removed 1 base at V and 1 base at J, with 14 bases between. CDR3 length: 16 amino acids. Germline V gene sequence: CDR1 SNHLY, CDR2 FYNNEI. The CDR3 DNA reads as TGTGCCAGCAGTGAAGAAGGCAGGAATGAGTCCTACGAGCAGTACTTC. Translated, it gives CASSEEGRNESYEQYF.

The CDR3 loop reads CASSLALNTDTQYF. Written as DNA, the CDR3 is TGCGCCAGCAGCTTGGCACTCAACACAGATACGCAGTATTTT. This sequence joins TRBV5-1 and TRBJ2-3, with D uncertain. In germline, CDR1 is SGHRS, CDR2 YFSETQ. The CDR3 spans 14 residues. The ends were cut back, 0 bases at V and 2 bases at J, with 7 bases in the middle. Complete variable domain (other parts from reference TRBV5-1 and TRBJ2-3): KAGVTQTPRYLIKTRGQQVTLSCSPISGHRSVSWYQQTPGQGLQFLFEYFSETQRNKGNFPGRFSGRQFSNSRSEMNVSTLELGDSALYLCASSLALNTDTQYFGPGTRLTVL.

In this sample, this clone turned up many times. The V and J genes are TRBV5-4 and TRBJ1-1; D gene ambiguous. Germline V gene lookup returns CDR1 SGHNT and CDR2 YYREEE (reference sequence). V gave up 3 bases and J gave up 1 base, with 10 bases separating them. This CDR3 comprises 14 residues. The CDR3 is CASSSRWRNTEAFF. CDR3 DNA: TGTGCCAGCAGCTCCAGGTGGAGGAACACTGAAGCTTTCTTT.

This clone was seen a few times. V is TRBV19 and J is TRBJ1-1, with 9 nucleotides matching TRBD1. Germline assignment: CDR1 LNHDA and CDR2 SQIVND (reference sequence). V was clipped by 8 bases and J by 4 bases; unmatched bases: 5. The CDR3 totals 13 residues. The CDR3 coding sequence is TGTGCCAGTCGGACAGGGGTTGGCACTGAAGCTTTCTTT. Residues: CASRTGVGTEAFF.

This chain uses TRBV4-1 with TRBJ2-7; a weak D match, TRBD1 (5 bases). This CDR3 region has 15 residues. The V gene's germline CDR1 is MGHRA and CDR2 YSYEKL. The V end was cut by 4 bases, the J end by 2 bases, with 15 bases between. Here the CDR3 DNA reads TGCGCCAGCAGCCCATTAATACAGGATCCCTACGAGCAGTACTTC. This translates into CASSPLIQDPYEQYF.

The chain recombines TRBV5-4 with TRBJ2-5, with 7 bases lining up with TRBD1. Losses at the gene ends were 3 bases for V and 5 bases for J; bases not matched to a gene: 7. Germline lookup yields CDR1 SGHNT and CDR2 YYREEE (reference sequence). This CDR3 has 14 residues. CDR3 nucleotide sequence: TGTGCCAGCAGCTCTGGACAGGTTGAGGAGACCCAGTACTTC. It codes for CASSSGQVEETQYF.